One TCR beta chain is described in this entry. This specimen belongs to a study of blood T cell repertoires in COVID-19. Background on the study: PBMCs, B-cell-depleted T cells, or T cells were the source of the cDNA or gDNA that made up the material.

In the source study's methods: Counts of nucleated cells, estimated from reference gene primer amplification, were obtained. The data were produced by immunoSEQ multiplex PCR, yet TCRdb's version contains in-frame clones alone and is incomplete. D and trimming come from the DNA, and the V and J calls and clone size come from that table. The table shows 250,000 or so clones, with about 84% occurring only once. The CDR3 contains 15 residues. The sequence came from an elderly man with acute or convalescent COVID-19. The V call is TRBV21-1, the J call TRBJ2-5; no check of the table's D call, TRBD2, against the DNA was made. TRBV21-1 is a documented pseudogene. Sequencing was carried out using peripheral blood. The CDR3 spells CASSGRDPGGETQYF. Here the CDR3 DNA reads TGTGCCAGCAGCGGACGGGACCCGGGGGGGGAGACCCAGTACTTC.